The clone carrying this T cell receptor beta chain was seen a handful of times. The germline CDR1 and CDR2 sequences are LGHDT and YNNKEL (reference sequence). The CDR3 spans 16 residues. V was shortened by 4 bases and J by 0 bases, with 14 bases between the two germline ends. The source of the sample is a study of response to subunit inactivated influenza vaccine. TCRdb re-derived calls from the RT-PCR reads in MiXCR, one entry per CDR3 protein. The sample includes some 520,000 distinct CDR3 sequences, more than 15% of them seen just once. This clonotype was sampled from a man aged 45 to 75 who received an inactivated influenza vaccine. The specimen was CD4+ T cells sorted from PBMCs, collected around 25 months after vaccination. This rearrangement joins TRBV3-1 to TRBJ2-3; D is unresolved. In DNA form, the CDR3 reads TGTGCCAGCAGCCGAGCAGGACCCATAAGCACAGATACGCAGTATTTT. As protein: CASSRAGPISTDTQYF.